The rows below give T cell receptor beta chains drawn from one sample of a study of T cell repertoires in cytomegalovirus infection. Via MiXCR, TCRdb re-called the reads, giving one row per CDR3 protein. The sample has 200,000 or so distinct CDR3 sequences, around two fifths seen once. The antigens for these receptors are not known. This material consisted of CD8+ T cells from cultured PBMCs, taken from culture after CMV antigen stimulation. The receptors originated from a human donor in good health (CMV status not recorded). Some clones in this sample may be carry-over from other donors' samples. Both conserved end residues are part of each CDR3. The D gene is left open where the match is weak. The listing skips clone size in some rows; elsewhere it reads once, few, many or a size class.

j_call | v_call | d_call | clone_size | cdr3_aa | cdr3_nt
TRBJ2-3 | TRBV7-9 | . | . | CASSRQGGGQDTQYF | TGTGCCAGCAGCCGCCAAGGGGGGGGCCAAGATACGCAGTATTTT
TRBJ2-5 | TRBV7-9 | TRBD2 | . | CASREGLAVETQYF | TGTGCCAGCAGGGAGGGACTAGCGGTGGAGACCCAGTACTTC
TRBJ2-7 | TRBV11-2 | . | few | CASSFDTGHEQYF | TGTGCCAGCAGCTTCGATACAGGGCACGAGCAGTACTTC
TRBJ2-1 | TRBV7-2 | . | many | CASTLFFSSYNEQFF | TGTGCCAGCACCCTGTTTTTCAGCTCCTACAATGAGCAGTTCTTC
TRBJ1-2 | TRBV20-1 | . | few | CSARDLQGTPYGYTF | TGCAGTGCTAGAGATTTGCAAGGGACTCCCTATGGCTACACCTTC
TRBJ1-1 | TRBV9 | TRBD1 | few | CASSVGDSTEAFF | TGTGCCAGCAGCGTAGGGGACAGCACTGAAGCTTTCTTT
TRBJ2-1 | TRBV24-1 | TRBD1 | few | CATSDPGQGSYNEQFF | TGTGCCACCAGTGACCCGGGACAGGGCTCCTACAATGAGCAGTTCTTC
TRBJ1-1 | TRBV7-8 | TRBD1 | many | CASSSQGARTEAFF | TGTGCCAGCAGCTCACAGGGGGCTAGAACTGAAGCTTTCTTT
TRBJ2-3 | TRBV28 | TRBD2 | few | CASSFRLAGVIDTQYF | TGTGCCAGCAGTTTCCGACTAGCGGGAGTAATAGATACGCAGTATTTT
TRBJ1-2 | TRBV27 | . | few | CASSVRGDLNYGYTF | TGTGCCAGCAGTGTTAGAGGTGATTTGAACTATGGCTACACCTTC
TRBJ2-2 | TRBV28 | . | . | CASSFSSEKNTGELFF | TGTGCCAGCAGTTTTTCGTCGGAGAAGAACACCGGGGAGCTGTTTTTT
TRBJ2-1 | TRBV7-9 | . | . | CASSFTSLYNEQFF | TGTGCCAGCAGCTTCACTAGCCTTTACAATGAGCAGTTCTTC
TRBJ1-5 | TRBV11-3 | TRBD1 | . | CASSMGQPVNQPQHF | TGTGCCAGCAGCATGGGACAGCCGGTTAATCAGCCCCAGCATTTT
TRBJ2-1 | TRBV27 | TRBD2 | few | CASSLSWGGGSYNEQFF | TGTGCCAGCAGTTTATCGTGGGGGGGGGGATCCTACAATGAGCAGTTCTTC
TRBJ2-4 | TRBV12-3/TRBV12-4 | . | . | CASSMEGPTNIQYF | TGTGCCAGCTCAATGGAGGGACCAACAAACATTCAGTACTTC
TRBJ2-1 | TRBV6-5 | TRBD2 | . | CASSWALAGGEQFF | TGTGCCAGCTCTTGGGCGCTAGCGGGAGGGGAGCAGTTCTTC
TRBJ2-1 | TRBV7-6 | TRBD2 | few | CASEGLAANEQFF | TGTGCCAGCGAAGGACTAGCGGCCAATGAGCAGTTCTTC
TRBJ2-3 | TRBV12-3/TRBV12-4 | TRBD2 | . | CASSSPGLAGGPQDTQYF | TGTGCCAGCAGTTCACCGGGACTAGCGGGAGGGCCCCAAGATACGCAGTATTTT
TRBJ2-4 | TRBV7-6 | TRBD1 | few | CASSNGTEGNIQYF | TGTGCCAGCAGCAACGGGACAGAGGGGAACATTCAGTACTTC
TRBJ2-3 | TRBV27 | TRBD2 | . | CASSLGGGSDTQYF | TGTGCCAGCAGTTTAGGGGGGGGGTCCGATACGCAGTATTTT
TRBJ2-1 | TRBV28 | TRBD2 | many | CASSFPTSSGSSSYNEQFF | TGTGCCAGCAGTTTTCCCACCTCTAGCGGGTCGAGCTCCTACAATGAGCAGTTCTTC
TRBJ2-2 | TRBV7-3 | TRBD2 | . | CASRPGLAGGTGELFF | TGTGCCAGCAGACCCGGACTAGCGGGAGGTACCGGGGAGCTGTTTTTT
TRBJ2-7 | TRBV20-1 | . | . | CSARTPVDYEQYF | TGCAGTGCTAGAACCCCTGTGGACTACGAGCAGTACTTC
TRBJ1-1 | TRBV7-6 | . | . | CASSDRGTLNTEAFF | TGTGCCAGCAGCGACCGGGGGACCTTGAACACTGAAGCTTTCTTT
TRBJ2-2 | TRBV20-1 | . | few | CSARDLTGASSGELFF | TGCAGTGCTAGAGATCTCACGGGGGCTTCATCCGGGGAGCTGTTTTTT
TRBJ1-4 | TRBV19 | . | few | CASSILGLSRGEKLFF | TGTGCCAGTAGTATCCTTGGCCTCTCCCGGGGGGAAAAACTGTTTTTT
TRBJ1-2 | TRBV2 | . | few | CARKDSLSPWVGSTF | TGTGCCAGAAAGGACAGCCTCTCCCCCTGGGTAGGCTCCACCTTC
TRBJ1-1 | TRBV4-1 | . | . | CASSQENQYEAFF | TGCGCCAGCAGCCAAGAGAATCAGTACGAAGCTTTCTTT
TRBJ2-5 | TRBV4-1 | . | . | CASSHALRQLGEETQYF | TGCGCCAGCAGCCATGCCCTTCGGCAGTTGGGAGAAGAGACCCAGTACTTC
TRBJ2-7 | TRBV2 | . | few | CASNKVKEGYEQYF | TGTGCCAGCAACAAAGTAAAGGAAGGCTACGAGCAGTACTTC
TRBJ1-2 | TRBV29-1 | . | . | CSVEEMGRYGYTF | TGCAGCGTTGAAGAGATGGGGCGCTATGGCTACACCTTC
TRBJ2-3 | TRBV2 | . | . | CASSEILQQSTDTQYF | TGTGCCAGCAGTGAAATTTTGCAGCAAAGCACAGATACGCAGTATTTT
TRBJ2-1 | TRBV5-4 | TRBD1 | . | CASSLSGTGGFNEQFF | TGTGCCAGCAGCTTATCCGGGACAGGGGGATTTAATGAGCAGTTCTTC
TRBJ2-3 | TRBV7-8 | . | . | CASSLESPSGTDTQYF | TGTGCCAGCAGCTTAGAGTCACCTAGCGGCACAGATACGCAGTATTTT
TRBJ2-7 | TRBV7-2 | TRBD2 | few | CASGTSGAYTYEQYF | TGTGCCAGCGGGACTAGCGGGGCTTACACCTACGAGCAGTACTTC
TRBJ2-7 | TRBV2 | TRBD1 | once | CASSEADREFYEQYF | TGTGCCAGCAGTGAAGCGGACAGGGAGTTTTACGAGCAGTACTTC
TRBJ1-1 | TRBV7-9 | . | . | CASRSTGPNTEAFF | TGTGCCAGCAGATCGACAGGACCCAACACTGAAGCTTTCTTT
TRBJ2-3 | TRBV12-3/TRBV12-4 | . | few | CASRSSATTDTQYF | TGTGCCAGCAGATCCAGTGCGACCACAGATACGCAGTATTTT
TRBJ2-7 | TRBV19 | . | few | CASSIGGPGETSSYEQYF | TGTGCCAGTAGTATCGGTGGGCCAGGGGAAACTAGCTCCTACGAGCAGTACTTC
TRBJ2-3 | TRBV9 | TRBD2 | . | CASGTSGSTTDTQYF | TGTGCCAGCGGGACTAGCGGGAGCACGACAGATACGCAGTATTTT
TRBJ2-1 | TRBV30 | TRBD2 | . | CAWTGTSSNEQFF | TGTGCCTGGACCGGGACTAGCTCCAATGAGCAGTTCTTC